The 29 T cell receptor beta chains below were found in one sample sequenced in a study of blood T cell repertoires in COVID-19. The method was immunoSEQ multiplex PCR; TCRdb's version includes in-frame clones alone and lacks a portion of them. The sample consists of more than 80,000 clones, about 87% of them appearing once. The sample comprised peripheral blood. The receptors here all came from a man older than 75 with acute or convalescent COVID-19.

This sequence joins TRBV30 and TRBJ1-3; tentatively, D is TRBD1 (5 bases). The CDR3 is 13 residues long. Germline lookup yields CDR1 GTSNPN and CDR2 SVGIG (reference sequence). The V and J ends lost 4 bases and 0 bases respectively, with 7 bases between them. This CDR3 is CAWNQGSGNTIYF. CDR3 DNA sequence: TGTGCCTGGAACCAGGGCTCTGGAAACACCATATATTTT.

This CDR3 is CASSQPGTGTGELFF. DNA of the CDR3: TGTGCCAGCAGCCAACCCGGGACAGGGACCGGGGAGCTGTTTTTT. The chain links TRBV9 to TRBJ2-2; 9 positions match TRBD1. Per the germline V gene, CDR1 is SGDLS and CDR2 is YYNGEE. The CDR3 consists of 15 residues. V was pared by 4 bases and J by 5 bases, with 6 bases of the junction left unmatched.

J is TRBJ2-7 and V is TRBV5-1; D perhaps matches TRBD1 (6 bases). Germline V gene sequence: CDR1 SGHRS, CDR2 YFSETQ. The length of the CDR3 is 15 residues. V was shortened by 1 base and J by 2 bases, with 13 bases between the two germline ends. The CDR3 bases are TGCGCCAGCAGCTTGCTGCAGGGGCTTGCCTACGAGCAGTACTTC. Translated: CASSLLQGLAYEQYF.

The chain couples TRBV19 to TRBJ2-1, with D possibly TRBD2 on 6 matching bases. This CDR3 has 16 amino acids. Germline V gene data show CDR1 as LNHDA and CDR2 as SQIVND (reference sequence). V was trimmed by 5 bases and J by 0 bases, leaving 14 bases between them. The CDR3 coding sequence is TGTGCCAGTAGTCCTATTGGGAGGAGCTCCTACAATGAGCAGTTCTTC. Its protein is CASSPIGRSSYNEQFF.

CDR3 sequence: CASSLGQSYNEQFF. The CDR3 bases are TGTGCCAGCAGCTTAGGACAGTCCTACAATGAGCAGTTCTTC. This chain uses TRBV7-8 with TRBJ2-1; possible D gene TRBD1, 5 bases. Germline CDR1 SGHVS, CDR2 FQNEAQ. Trimming took 1 base from V and 1 from J, leaving 5 bases between them. The CDR3 sequence is 14 residues long.

This sequence joins TRBV18 and TRBJ2-7, with 9 positions matching TRBD1. The CDR3 length is 15 residues. From germline, CDR1 is KGHSH and CDR2 LQKENI. V lost 2 bases to trimming and J lost 3 bases; unmatched junction nucleotides: 5. The CDR3 spells CASSPLQGAVYEQYF. Written as DNA, the CDR3 is TGTGCCAGCTCACCATTACAGGGGGCGGTCTACGAGCAGTACTTC.

This clone was detected only once. V and J are TRBV30 and TRBJ1-2; D not certain. Germline V lookup: CDR1 GTSNPN, CDR2 SVGIG (reference sequence). V lost 5 bases and J lost 4, with 14 bases in between. There are 13 residues in the CDR3. CDR3 loop: CAWAGGMAYGYTF. CDR3 DNA sequence: TGTGCCTGGGCAGGAGGGATGGCCTATGGCTACACCTTC.

V gene TRBV7-2 combines with J gene TRBJ2-5; D unresolved. The length of the CDR3 is 12 residues. Between the trimmed V and J ends, which lost 1 base and 7 bases, there was a span of 7 bases. Germline V CDR1 and CDR2: SGHTA, FQGNSA. The CDR3 region has the DNA TGTGCCAGCAGCTTAGACAGCCCGACCCAGTACTTC. Translation gives CASSLDSPTQYF.

The chain has TRBV19 and TRBJ1-4; no reliable D call. In germline, CDR1 is LNHDA, CDR2 SQIVND (reference sequence). This CDR3 has 14 amino acids. V dropped 7 bases and J dropped 7 bases, with 16 bases sitting between them. The CDR3 protein is CASTPGDRGEKLFF. As DNA, the CDR3 is TGTGCCAGTACCCCCGGGGATCGGGGTGAAAAACTGTTTTTT.

The chain combines TRBV19 with TRBJ1-5, with D tentatively TRBD1 (5 bases). There are 15 residues in the CDR3. V was clipped by 2 bases and J by 3 bases, with 11 bases between them. Looked up from germline, CDR1 is LNHDA and CDR2 is SQIVND (reference sequence). CDR3 in amino acids: CASSILGLNNQPQHF. The DNA of the CDR3 is TGTGCCAGTAGTATATTGGGGCTCAACAATCAGCCCCAGCATTTT.

This chain uses TRBV30 with TRBJ2-1, with TRBD2 as a possible D gene (5 bases). Trimming removed 4 bases at V and 0 bases at J, with 10 bases between. The germline V gene has CDR1 GTSNPN and CDR2 SVGIG (reference sequence). This CDR3 has 14 amino acids. The CDR3 reads CAWKRENSYNEQFF. Here the CDR3 DNA reads TGTGCCTGGAAGAGGGAAAACTCCTACAATGAGCAGTTCTTC.

This chain links TRBV12-3 or TRBV12-4 with TRBJ1-6, with D perhaps TRBD1 (6 bases). Trimming pared 5 bases from V and 10 bases from J, leaving 12 bases between. This CDR3 spans 13 amino acids. The CDR3 region is CASSIRGESPLHF. The DNA of the CDR3 is TGTGCCAGCAGTATCAGGGGAGAATCACCCCTCCACTTT.

The rearrangement uses TRBV18 and TRBJ2-1; weak D call: TRBD2 (7 bases). V was cut by 3 bases and J by 4 bases, with 13 bases left in between. CDR3 size: 15 residues. Germline lookup yields CDR1 KGHSH and CDR2 LQKENI. CDR3 sequence: CASSPGKGGYNEQFF. The CDR3 DNA is TGTGCCAGCTCACCGGGGAAGGGGGGGTACAATGAGCAGTTCTTC.

The genes are TRBV11-2 and TRBJ1-3; no clear D gene. CDR3 length: 16 residues. Trimming removed 1 base from V and 0 bases from J, with 10 bases in between. Per the germline V gene, CDR1 is SGHAT and CDR2 is FQNNGV. CDR3 in amino acids: CASSLGVAFSGNTIYF. The CDR3, as DNA: TGTGCCAGCAGCTTAGGTGTGGCTTTCTCTGGAAACACCATATATTTT. Together with reference TRBV11-2 and TRBJ1-3, the CDR3 gives the full variable domain: EAGVAQSPRYKIIEKRQSVAFWCNPISGHATLYWYQQILGQGPKLLIQFQNNGVVDDSQLPKDRFSAERLKGVDSTLKIQPAKLEDSAVYLCASSLGVAFSGNTIYFGEGSWLTVV.

V and J are TRBV28 and TRBJ1-2, with TRBD1 identical over 7 bases. Germline-derived CDR1 and CDR2 are MDHEN and SYDVKM. With 4 bases clipped from V and 5 bases from J, the junction kept 10 bases outside the gene matches. This CDR3 is built from 15 residues. Written as DNA, the CDR3 is TGTGCCAGCAGTTCCCCCCAGACAGGGTCATATGGCTACACCTTC. It specifies CASSSPQTGSYGYTF.

The rearrangement uses TRBV5-5 and TRBJ2-7; 14 bases are shared with TRBD2. This CDR3 spans 16 amino acids. Germline V gene data show CDR1 as SGHKS and CDR2 as YYEKEE (reference sequence). Trimming removed 3 bases from V and 4 bases from J; junction bases left unmatched: 6. CDR3 sequence (DNA): TGTGCCAGCAGCTCCGGGACTAGCGGGAGTCTGTACGAGCAGTACTTC. Its translation: CASSSGTSGSLYEQYF.

This clone was observed a few times. J is TRBJ1-5 and V is TRBV6-2 or TRBV6-3; no reliable D call. Germline CDR1 MNHEY, CDR2 SVGEGT. The CDR3 covers 15 residues. The ends were cut back, 2 bases at V and 3 bases at J, with 11 bases in the middle. CDR3 protein: CASSYGGGVNQPQHF. In nucleotides, the CDR3 is TGTGCCAGCAGTTACGGCGGAGGAGTCAATCAGCCCCAGCATTTT.

The genes are TRBV3-1 (or the pseudogene TRBV3-2) and TRBJ2-5; the match to TRBD1 covers 7 bases. Germline loops: CDR1 LGHDT, CDR2 YNNKEL (reference sequence). V lost 5 bases, J lost 1 base, and 4 bases stayed unmatched. This CDR3 spans 14 amino acids. DNA of the CDR3: TGTGCCAGCAGCTCCTCAGGGGGCCAAGAGACCCAGTACTTC. It is translated as CASSSSGGQETQYF.

This rearrangement joins TRBV4-2 to TRBJ2-3; 9 bases are a match to TRBD2. CDR3 size: 17 residues. The ends lost 4 bases at V and 4 bases at J; junction bases unmatched: 12. Germline V gene lookup returns CDR1 LGHNA and CDR2 YNFKEQ. The CDR3 region has the DNA TGTGCCAGCAGCCCGCAAAACTTAGCGGGAGTTGCAGATACGCAGTATTTT. Translation: CASSPQNLAGVADTQYF.

This chain links TRBV5-4 with TRBJ2-5; 7 bases map to TRBD1. Germline V gene lookup returns CDR1 SGHNT and CDR2 YYREEE (reference sequence). Losses at the gene ends were 6 bases for V and 5 bases for J; bases not matched to a gene: 7. This CDR3 has 13 amino acids. CDR3 DNA: TGTGCCAGCAAACGACAGGGATCCGAGACCCAGTACTTC. Its translation: CASKRQGSETQYF.

This clone was found once. V gene TRBV7-3 combines with J gene TRBJ1-2, with TRBD1 as a possible D gene (6 bases). CDR3 length: 14 amino acids. The V gene lost 2 bases and the J gene lost 6 bases, with 13 bases spanning the gap. Germline V gives CDR1 SGHTA, CDR2 FQGTGA. CDR3 in amino acids: CASSLSGPGDGYTF. Here the CDR3 DNA reads TGTGCCAGCAGCTTATCGGGGCCAGGGGATGGCTACACCTTC.

The V and J genes are TRBV5-4 and TRBJ2-1, with a weak D call TRBD2 (6 bases). V lost 4 bases and J 4 bases, leaving 15 bases between the germline ends. Germline V gives CDR1 SGHNT, CDR2 YYREEE (reference sequence). This CDR3 is 15 amino acids long. In nucleotides, the CDR3 is TGTGCCAGCAGCGCCATCGGGAGTGGGTACAATGAGCAGTTCTTC. Translated: CASSAIGSGYNEQFF. Combining the CDR3 with reference TRBV5-4 and TRBJ2-1 gives the whole variable domain ETGVTQSPTHLIKTRGQQVTLRCSSQSGHNTVSWYQQALGQGPQFIFQYYREEENGRGNFPPRFSGLQFPNYSSELNVNALELDDSALYLCASSAIGSGYNEQFFGPGTRLTVL.

V is TRBV14 and J is TRBJ2-7, with TRBD1 identical over 11 bases. Germline-derived CDR1 and CDR2 are SGHDN and FVKESK. Losses at the gene ends were 3 bases for V and 7 bases for J; bases not matched to a gene: 8. This CDR3 region has 15 residues. CDR3 in DNA: TGTGCCAGCAGCCAGATCGGGACAGGGGGTCGGGAGCAGTACTTC. As protein: CASSQIGTGGREQYF.

This chain links TRBV7-3 with TRBJ1-6, with D unresolved. Per the germline V gene, CDR1 is SGHTA and CDR2 is FQGTGA. Between the trimmed V and J ends, which lost 2 bases and 6 bases, there was a span of 11 bases. The CDR3 is 15 amino acids. CDR3 sequence (DNA): TGTGCCAGCAGCTTAGACGGGTTTAGTAATTCACCCCTCCACTTT. It translates to CASSLDGFSNSPLHF.

This chain connects TRBV7-3 to TRBJ2-3, with TRBD2 identical over 7 bases. Germline V gene lookup returns CDR1 SGHTA and CDR2 FQGTGA. V shed 5 bases and J 1 base; nucleotides not matched to a gene: 9. The CDR3 has 16 residues. For the CDR3, the DNA is TGTGCCAGCAGCCCAAAACTGGCGGGAGGCACAGATACGCAGTATTTT. Translation gives CASSPKLAGGTDTQYF.

The chain uses TRBV7-2 and TRBJ2-2; D gene ambiguous. Trimming pared 1 base from V and 8 bases from J, leaving 11 bases between. Germline V gene lookup returns CDR1 SGHTA and CDR2 FQGNSA. CDR3 size: 14 residues. CDR3: CASSLGAGTGELFF. The CDR3 coding sequence is TGTGCCAGCAGCTTAGGGGCCGGCACGGGGGAGCTGTTTTTT.

In its sample, this clone was seen a few times. The chain couples TRBV19 to TRBJ2-7, with 10 bases aligning to TRBD1. Trimming took 2 bases from V and 2 from J; bases not matched to a gene: 3. Per germline, CDR1 LNHDA and CDR2 SQIVND (reference sequence). The CDR3 has 15 residues. The CDR3 reads CASSISGQGAYEQYF. Written as DNA, the CDR3 is TGTGCCAGTAGTATATCAGGACAGGGGGCCTACGAGCAGTACTTC.

The chain recombines TRBV30 with TRBJ2-4, with a tentative D call TRBD2 (5 bases). Between the trimmed V and J ends, which lost 1 base and 8 bases, there was a span of 9 bases. Per germline, CDR1 GTSNPN and CDR2 SVGIG (reference sequence). This CDR3 region has 12 residues. The CDR3 here is CAWSGGVDIQYF. Here the CDR3 DNA reads TGTGCCTGGAGTGGGGGAGTTGACATTCAGTACTTC.

This clone was detected only once. The chain couples TRBV5-1 to TRBJ2-2, with TRBD1 matching 10 bases. J gave up 2 bases and V 5 bases, and 9 bases lay outside the gene matches. This CDR3 spans 17 amino acids. CDR1 is SGHRS and CDR2 is YFSETQ in the germline V gene. Here the CDR3 reads CASSQTLTGGNTGELFF. Written as DNA, the CDR3 is TGCGCCAGCAGTCAAACTTTGACAGGGGGCAACACCGGGGAGCTGTTTTTT. The whole variable domain, filled in from reference TRBV5-1 and TRBJ2-2, reads KAGVTQTPRYLIKTRGQQVTLSCSPISGHRSVSWYQQTPGQGLQFLFEYFSETQRNKGNFPGRFSGRQFSNSRSEMNVSTLELGDSALYLCASSQTLTGGNTGELFFGEGSRLTVL.